The rows below give T cell receptor beta chains drawn from one sample of a study of blood T cells in healthy people across ages. MiXCR was run by TCRdb on the 5' RACE reads, yielding one entry per CDR3 protein. The sample carries 700,000 to 850,000 distinct CDR3 sequences, roughly 50% recorded once. Sequences were obtained from blood. Receptor source: a man older than 75 in good health. CDR3s leave out the opening cysteine and the closing phenylalanine or tryptophan.

TRBV12-3/TRBV12-4 ASSKAGAKGEQF
TRBV27 ASSLGTARGRYAY
TRBV5-1 ASSPGLGGEDTQY
TRBV3-1 ASSQSASRYAY
TRBV20-1 SAETGGAKNSPLH
TRBV12-3/TRBV12-4 ASSSRQGGGYT
TRBV2 ASSGQGRITGELF
TRBV21-1 ASTRQGIENTGELF
TRBV14 AGSLRGASGSPRYAY
TRBV3-1 ASTDIGGTSGSNEQY
TRBV10-2 ASKIAGGGGETQY
TRBV5-1 DSSTQGGSYEQY
TRBV13 ASSLGGRYQPQH
TRBV2 ASSEGLAPDTQY
TRBV24-1 ATSDRQGKYGYT
TRBV12-3/TRBV12-4 ASSRSGAHWDTQY
TRBV5-1 ASSLERNEQY
TRBV20-1 SAREQNYNEQF
TRBV5-5 ASSLFFGQGSSNYGYT
TRBV4-1 ASSQREAPGNTQY
TRBV20-1 SARESPGGLNEQF
TRBV5-1 ASSLAIGQNGYT
TRBV6-5 ASRSYQETQY
TRBV11-2 ASSWTCGRNEQF
TRBV6-6 ASMTNYGYT
TRBV7-9 ASNPDRPGEKLF
TRBV5-1 ASSPAGLHSYEQY
TRBV12-3/TRBV12-4 ASSPLGQGWTEAF
TRBV29-1 SVAPGGGDDIQY
TRBV20-1 SAETGTSETQY
TRBV12-3/TRBV12-4 ASSHQTGQRRSNRYAY
TRBV7-2 ASSPQARGYT
TRBV27 ASSVSSLQNEQF
TRBV7-9 ASSSSGKVIQY
TRBV2 ASSDPTSGTRYAY
TRBV3-1 ASSQLAGGREQF
TRBV11-3 ASSFSPSVNEQF
TRBV12-3/TRBV12-4 ASSLDPGVGLAGGAEQF
TRBV5-1 ASSPGGGLSTEAF
TRBV9 ASSASTIAYEQY
TRBV3-1 ASSQEGRDHEQY
TRBV4-2 ASSQDLTANYGYT
TRBV3-1 ASSQDLTGRDEKLF
TRBV3-1 ASSQDSWGEQF